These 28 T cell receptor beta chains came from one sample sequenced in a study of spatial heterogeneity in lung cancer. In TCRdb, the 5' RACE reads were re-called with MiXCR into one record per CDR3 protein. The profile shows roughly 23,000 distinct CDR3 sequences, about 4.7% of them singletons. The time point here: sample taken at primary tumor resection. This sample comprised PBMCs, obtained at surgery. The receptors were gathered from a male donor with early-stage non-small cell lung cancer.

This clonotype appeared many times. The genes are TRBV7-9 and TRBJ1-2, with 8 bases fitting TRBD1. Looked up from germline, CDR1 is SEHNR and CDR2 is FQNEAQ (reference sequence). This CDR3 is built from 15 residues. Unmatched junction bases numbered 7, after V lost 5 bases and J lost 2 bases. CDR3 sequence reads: CASSRATGGNYGYTF. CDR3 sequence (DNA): TGTGCCAGCAGCCGGGCCACAGGGGGGAACTATGGCTACACCTTC. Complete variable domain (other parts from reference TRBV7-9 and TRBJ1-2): DTGVSQNPRHKITKRGQNVTFRCDPISEHNRLYWYRQTLGQGPEFLTYFQNEAQLEKSRLLSDRFSAERPKGSFSTLEIQRTEQGDSAMYLCASSRATGGNYGYTFGSGTRLTVV.

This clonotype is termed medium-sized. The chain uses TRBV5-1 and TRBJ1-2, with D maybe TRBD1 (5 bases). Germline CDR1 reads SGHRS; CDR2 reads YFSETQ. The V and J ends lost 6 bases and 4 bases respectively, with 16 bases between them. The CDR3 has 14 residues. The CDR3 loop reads CASKSGGHVYGYTF. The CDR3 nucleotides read TGCGCCAGCAAGTCTGGGGGTCACGTCTATGGCTACACCTTC.

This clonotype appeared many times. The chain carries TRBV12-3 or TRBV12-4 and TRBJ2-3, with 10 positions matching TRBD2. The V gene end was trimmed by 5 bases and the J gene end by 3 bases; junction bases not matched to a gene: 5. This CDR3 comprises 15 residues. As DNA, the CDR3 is TGTGCCAGCAGTACTCTTAGCGGGGGGACAGATACGCAGTATTTT. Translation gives CASSTLSGGTDTQYF.

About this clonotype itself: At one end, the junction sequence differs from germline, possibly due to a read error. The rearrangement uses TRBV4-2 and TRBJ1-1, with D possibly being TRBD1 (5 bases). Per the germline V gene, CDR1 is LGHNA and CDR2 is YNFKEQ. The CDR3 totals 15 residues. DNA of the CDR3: TGTGTCAGCAGCCAAGAACTGAGGGGGAACACTGAAGCTTTCTTT. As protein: CVSSQELRGNTEAFF.

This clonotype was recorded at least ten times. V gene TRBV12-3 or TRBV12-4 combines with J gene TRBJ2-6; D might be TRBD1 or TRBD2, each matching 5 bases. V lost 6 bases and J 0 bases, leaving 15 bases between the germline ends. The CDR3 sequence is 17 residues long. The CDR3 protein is CASSPGSFLSGANVLTF. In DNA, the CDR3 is TGTGCCAGCAGCCCAGGGAGCTTCCTCTCTGGGGCCAACGTCCTGACTTTC.

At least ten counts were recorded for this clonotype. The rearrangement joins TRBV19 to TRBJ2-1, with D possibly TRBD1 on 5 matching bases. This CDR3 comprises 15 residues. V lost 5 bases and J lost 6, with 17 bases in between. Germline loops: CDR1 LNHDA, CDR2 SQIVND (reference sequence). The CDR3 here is CASSPRLNRGNEQFF. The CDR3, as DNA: TGTGCCAGTAGTCCGCGCCTAAATAGGGGCAATGAGCAGTTCTTC. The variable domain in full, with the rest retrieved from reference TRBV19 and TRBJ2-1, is DGGITQSPKYLFRKEGQNVTLSCEQNLNHDAMYWYRQDPGQGLRLIYYSQIVNDFQKGDIAEGYSVSREKKESFPLTVTSAQKNPTAFYLCASSPRLNRGNEQFFGPGTRLTVL.

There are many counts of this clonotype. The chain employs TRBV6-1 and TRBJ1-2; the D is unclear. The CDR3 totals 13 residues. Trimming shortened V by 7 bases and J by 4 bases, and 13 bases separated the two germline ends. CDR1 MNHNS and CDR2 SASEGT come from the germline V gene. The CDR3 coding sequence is TGTGCCAGCAAACTGGACGGATCCTATGGCTACACCTTC. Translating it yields CASKLDGSYGYTF.

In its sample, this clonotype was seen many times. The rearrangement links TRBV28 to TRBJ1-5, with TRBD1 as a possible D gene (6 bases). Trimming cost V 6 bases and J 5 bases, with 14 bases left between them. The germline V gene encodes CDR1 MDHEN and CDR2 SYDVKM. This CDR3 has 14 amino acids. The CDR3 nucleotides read TGTGCCAGCAGCAATACAGGGTCCGATCAGCCCCAGCATTTT. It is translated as CASSNTGSDQPQHF.

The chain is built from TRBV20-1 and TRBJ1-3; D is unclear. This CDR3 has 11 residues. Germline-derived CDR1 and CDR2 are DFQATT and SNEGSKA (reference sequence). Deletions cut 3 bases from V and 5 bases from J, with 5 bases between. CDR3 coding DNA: TGCAGTGCTAGTTGGCGAAACACCATATATTTT. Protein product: CSASWRNTIYF.

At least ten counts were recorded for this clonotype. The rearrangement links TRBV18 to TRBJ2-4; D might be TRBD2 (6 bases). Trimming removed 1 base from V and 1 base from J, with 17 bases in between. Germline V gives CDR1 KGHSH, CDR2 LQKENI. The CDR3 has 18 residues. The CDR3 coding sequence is TGTGCCAGCTCACCACGCGCAGCGAGTGGGGGGGCCAAAAACATTCAGTACTTC. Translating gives CASSPRAASGGAKNIQYF.

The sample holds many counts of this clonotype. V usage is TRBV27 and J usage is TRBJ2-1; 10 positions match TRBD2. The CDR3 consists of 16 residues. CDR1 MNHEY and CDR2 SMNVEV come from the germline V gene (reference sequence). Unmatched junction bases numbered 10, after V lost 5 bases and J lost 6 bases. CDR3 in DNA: TGTGCCAGCAGTCCATTGTCTAGCGGGAGTTCCAATGAGCAGTTCTTC. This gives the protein CASSPLSSGSSNEQFF.

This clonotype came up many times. CDR3 loop: CASSQDSSGRAQFF. DNA of the CDR3: TGTGCCAGCAGCCAAGATTCCAGCGGGAGGGCCCAGTTCTTC. The gene calls are TRBV3-1 and TRBJ2-1; TRBD2 aligns across 10 bases. V was pared by 0 bases and J by 13 bases, with 6 bases of the junction left unmatched. CDR1 and CDR2 (germline): LGHDT, YNNKEL (reference sequence). There are 14 residues in the CDR3.

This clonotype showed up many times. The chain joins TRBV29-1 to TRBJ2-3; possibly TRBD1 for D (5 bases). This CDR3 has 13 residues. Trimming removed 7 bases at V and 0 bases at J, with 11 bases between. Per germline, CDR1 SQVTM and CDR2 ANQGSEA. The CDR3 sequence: CSADRTSTDTQYF. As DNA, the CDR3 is TGCAGCGCCGACAGAACTAGCACAGATACGCAGTATTTT.

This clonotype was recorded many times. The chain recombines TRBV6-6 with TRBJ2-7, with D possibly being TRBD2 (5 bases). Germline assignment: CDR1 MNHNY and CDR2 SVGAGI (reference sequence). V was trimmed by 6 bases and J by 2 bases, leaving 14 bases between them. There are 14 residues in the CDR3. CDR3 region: CASSPAGSTYEQYF. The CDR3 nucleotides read TGTGCCAGCAGCCCTGCGGGCAGCACCTACGAGCAGTACTTC.

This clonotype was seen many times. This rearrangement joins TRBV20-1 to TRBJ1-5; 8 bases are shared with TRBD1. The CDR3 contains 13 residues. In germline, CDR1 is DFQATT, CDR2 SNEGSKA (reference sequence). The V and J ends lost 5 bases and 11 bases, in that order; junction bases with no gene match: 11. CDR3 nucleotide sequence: TGCAGTGCTGTCGGACGGACAGGGCGGGCCCAGCATTTT. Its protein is CSAVGRTGRAQHF.

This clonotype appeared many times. DNA for the CDR3: TGTGCCTGGAGGATACGGGGGTCGAGCACCGGGGAGCTGTTTTTT. Translation gives CAWRIRGSSTGELFF. The chain couples TRBV30 to TRBJ2-2; D is possibly TRBD2 (6 bases). This CDR3 is built from 15 residues. V was clipped by 3 bases and J by 4 bases, with 15 bases between them. Looked up from germline, CDR1 is GTSNPN and CDR2 is SVGIG (reference sequence). The whole variable domain, filled in from reference TRBV30 and TRBJ2-2, reads SQTIHQWPATLVQPVGSPLSLECTVEGTSNPNLYWYRQAAGRGLQLLFYSVGIGQISSEVPQNLSASRPQDRQFILSSKKLLLSDSGFYLCAWRIRGSSTGELFFGEGSRLTVL.

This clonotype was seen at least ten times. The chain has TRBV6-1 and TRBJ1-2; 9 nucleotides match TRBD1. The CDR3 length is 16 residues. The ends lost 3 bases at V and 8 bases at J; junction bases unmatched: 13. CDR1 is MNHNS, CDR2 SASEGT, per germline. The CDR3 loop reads CASSDEYRDRVFGYTF. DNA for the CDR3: TGTGCCAGCAGTGATGAGTACCGGGACAGGGTTTTCGGCTACACCTTC.

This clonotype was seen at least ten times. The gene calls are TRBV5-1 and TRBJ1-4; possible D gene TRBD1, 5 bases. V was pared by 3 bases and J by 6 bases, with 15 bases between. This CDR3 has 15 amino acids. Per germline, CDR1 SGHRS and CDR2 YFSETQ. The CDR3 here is CASSSSRAGDEKLFF. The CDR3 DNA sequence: TGCGCCAGCAGCTCATCCAGGGCCGGAGATGAAAAACTGTTTTTT.

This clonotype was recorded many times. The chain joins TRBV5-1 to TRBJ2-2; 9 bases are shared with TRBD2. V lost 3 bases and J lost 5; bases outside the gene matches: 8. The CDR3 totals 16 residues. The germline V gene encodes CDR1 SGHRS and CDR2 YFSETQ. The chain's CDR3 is CASSWRLAEETGELFF. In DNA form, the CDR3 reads TGCGCCAGCAGCTGGCGACTAGCGGAGGAAACCGGGGAGCTGTTTTTT.

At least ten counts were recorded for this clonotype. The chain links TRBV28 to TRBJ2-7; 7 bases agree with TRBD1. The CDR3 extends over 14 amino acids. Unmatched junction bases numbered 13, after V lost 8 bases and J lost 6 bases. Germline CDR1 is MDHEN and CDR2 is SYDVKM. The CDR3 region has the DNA TGTGCCAGCTGCCAGCCGGGACAGCACTCCGAGCAGTACTTC. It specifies CASCQPGQHSEQYF.

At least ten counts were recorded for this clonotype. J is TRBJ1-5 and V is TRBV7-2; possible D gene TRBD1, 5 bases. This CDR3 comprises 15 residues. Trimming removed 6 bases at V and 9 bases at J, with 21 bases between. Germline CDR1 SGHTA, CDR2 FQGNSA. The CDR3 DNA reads TGTGCCAGCAGTCCAGACCCGGGGACCTTGTGGCCCCAGCATTTT. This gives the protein CASSPDPGTLWPQHF.

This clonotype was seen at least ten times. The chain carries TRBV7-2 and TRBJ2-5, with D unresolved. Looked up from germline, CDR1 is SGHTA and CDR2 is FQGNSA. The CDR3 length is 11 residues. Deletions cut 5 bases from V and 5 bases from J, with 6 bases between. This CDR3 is CASSGLETQYF. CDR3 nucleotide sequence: TGTGCCAGCAGCGGCCTCGAGACCCAGTACTTC.

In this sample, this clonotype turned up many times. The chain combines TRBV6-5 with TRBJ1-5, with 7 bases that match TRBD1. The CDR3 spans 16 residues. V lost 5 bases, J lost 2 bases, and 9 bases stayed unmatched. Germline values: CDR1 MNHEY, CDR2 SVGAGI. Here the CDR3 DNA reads TGTGCCAGCAGTCCCCACCGGGACAGACGCAATCAGCCCCAGCATTTT. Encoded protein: CASSPHRDRRNQPQHF.

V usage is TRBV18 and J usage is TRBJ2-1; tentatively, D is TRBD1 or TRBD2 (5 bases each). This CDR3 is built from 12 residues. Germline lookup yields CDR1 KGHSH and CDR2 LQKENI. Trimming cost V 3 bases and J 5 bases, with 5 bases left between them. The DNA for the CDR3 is TGTGCCAGCTCACCGGGGGACAATGAGCAGTTCTTC. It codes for CASSPGDNEQFF.

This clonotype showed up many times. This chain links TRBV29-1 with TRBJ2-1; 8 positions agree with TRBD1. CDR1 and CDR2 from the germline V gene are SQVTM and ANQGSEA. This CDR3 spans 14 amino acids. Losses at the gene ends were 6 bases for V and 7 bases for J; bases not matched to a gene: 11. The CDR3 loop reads CSVQRDRLRNEQFF. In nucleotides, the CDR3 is TGCAGCGTCCAAAGGGACAGGTTACGTAATGAGCAGTTCTTC.

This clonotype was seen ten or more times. CDR3 nucleotides: TGCAGCGTTGAAGTAATCTTGGGGGAGCCGCAGTTCTTC. This translates into CSVEVILGEPQFF. The chain employs TRBV29-1 and TRBJ2-1; tentatively, D is TRBD1 or TRBD2 (5 bases each). The CDR3 extends over 13 amino acids. V lost 1 base and J 12 bases, leaving 16 bases between the germline ends. Germline CDR1 reads SQVTM; CDR2 reads ANQGSEA.

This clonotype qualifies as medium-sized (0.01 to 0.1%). The CDR3 DNA reads TGTGCCAGCAGCCCGAGCCCAGGGAGTAACACCGGGGAGCTGTTTTTT. Encoded protein: CASSPSPGSNTGELFF. The chain couples TRBV7-8 to TRBJ2-2, with D tentatively TRBD1 or TRBD2 (5 bases each). With 5 bases removed from V and 2 bases from J, the gap between germline ends came to 15 bases. Germline-derived CDR1 and CDR2 are SGHVS and FQNEAQ. The CDR3 consists of 16 residues. Complete variable domain (other parts from reference TRBV7-8 and TRBJ2-2): GAGVSQSPRYKVAKRGQDVALRCDPISGHVSLFWYQQALGQGPEFLTYFQNEAQLDKSGLPSDRFFAERPEGSVSTLKIQRTQQEDSAVYLCASSPSPGSNTGELFFGEGSRLTVL.

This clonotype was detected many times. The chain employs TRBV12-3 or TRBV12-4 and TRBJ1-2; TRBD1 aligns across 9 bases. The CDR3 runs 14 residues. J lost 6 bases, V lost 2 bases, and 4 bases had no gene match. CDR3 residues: CASSLWDRDNGYTF. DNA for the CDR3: TGTGCCAGCAGTTTATGGGACAGGGATAATGGCTACACCTTC.